This T cell receptor (beta chain) is from a study of long-term antiretroviral therapy in people with HIV. Looked up from germline, CDR1 is SGDLS and CDR2 is YYNGEE. CDR3 size: 13 residues. V was trimmed by 0 bases and J by 8 bases, leaving 11 bases between them. Survey-level resolution applied to immunoSEQ assay v3.0. Only in-frame clones appear in the TCRdb table, and some are missing; sequencing was by immunoSEQ multiplex PCR. The table lists 30,000 to 40,000 clones, 90% to 95% of them singletons. V usage is TRBV9 and J usage is TRBJ1-2; tentative D call: TRBD1 (6 bases). This TCR was recovered from a woman in her forties or fifties with HIV. This sample comprised unsorted PBMCs, obtained 4.1 years after starting antiretroviral therapy. Here the CDR3 reads CASSVDWTDGYTF. The CDR3 DNA sequence: TGTGCCAGCAGCGTAGATTGGACAGACGGCTACACCTTC. Full variable domain (rest looked up from reference TRBV9 and TRBJ1-2): DSGVTQTPKHLITATGQRVTLRCSPRSGDLSVYWYQQSLDQGLQFLIQYYNGEERAKGNILERFSAQQFPDLHSELNLSSLELGDSALYFCASSVDWTDGYTFGSGTRLTVV.